This T cell receptor (beta chain) was captured by sequencing in a study of cytomegalovirus exposure and HLA in healthy donors. Study as a whole: For the approximately 400 genotyped donors, approximately 82% fell within the Caucasian-associated ancestry cluster. Findings and caveats of the study: Later analysis associated a missense DCLRE1C variant with TCR beta V- and J-gene trimming. Some V segments, TRBV6-2 and TRBV6-3 among them, were indistinguishable and were therefore excluded.

To note about this clone: Its antigen is undetermined.

The study ran its PCR with 60 Vbeta and 13 Jbeta primers. The protocol was immunoSEQ multiplex PCR, while the TCRdb copy is restricted to in-frame clones and leaves out a portion. The sample lists 100,000 to 150,000 clones; about 78% were seen once. With V trimmed by 7 bases and J by 6 bases, 9 bases remained unmatched. Per the germline V gene, CDR1 is MDHEN and CDR2 is SYDVKM. CDR3 length: 14 residues. The chain employs TRBV28 and TRBJ2-7; 10 nucleotides match TRBD2. The TCR sequence derives from a female donor in good health and CMV-seronegative. Sequenced input: PBMCs. CDR3 protein: CASKEREGLVEQYF. The CDR3 coding sequence is TGTGCCAGCAAGGAGCGGGAGGGCCTAGTCGAGCAGTACTTC.